This T cell receptor (beta chain) came from a study of blood T cell repertoires in COVID-19. The overall study: Sites in the United States, Italy and Spain provided acute and convalescent COVID-19 samples. PBMCs, B-cell-depleted T cells, or T cells were the source of the cDNA or gDNA that made up the material.

The authors' processing: Nucleated cell counts were estimated from reference gene primer amplification. TCRdb keeps only in-frame clones here, not all; method: immunoSEQ multiplex PCR. That table gives V, J and clone size, and the DNA gave D and trimming. This table holds roughly 300,000 clones, more than 75% found once. V lost 4 bases and J lost 7; bases outside the gene matches: 7. Germline V gives CDR1 LNHNV, CDR2 YYDKDF (reference sequence). The CDR3 is 15 residues long. What was sequenced was peripheral blood. The sequence derives from a woman between 35 and 50 years old who had recovered from COVID-19. The chain employs TRBV15 and TRBJ2-2; 9 bases are shared with TRBD2. The DNA of the CDR3 is TGTGCCACCAGCAAAGGACTAGCGAAGGGCGGGGAGCTGTTTTTT. It encodes CATSKGLAKGGELFF.